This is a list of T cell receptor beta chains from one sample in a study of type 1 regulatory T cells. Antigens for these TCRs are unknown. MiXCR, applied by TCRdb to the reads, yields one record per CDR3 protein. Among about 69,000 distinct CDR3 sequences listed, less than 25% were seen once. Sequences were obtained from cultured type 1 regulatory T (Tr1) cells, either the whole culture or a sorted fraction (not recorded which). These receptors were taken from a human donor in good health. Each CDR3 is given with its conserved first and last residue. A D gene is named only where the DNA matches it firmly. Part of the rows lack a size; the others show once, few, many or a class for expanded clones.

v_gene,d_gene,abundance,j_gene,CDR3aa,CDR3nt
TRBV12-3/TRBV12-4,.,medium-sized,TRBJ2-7,CASSLNRVGEQYF,TGTGCCAGCAGTCTTAACAGGGTTGGCGAGCAGTACTTC
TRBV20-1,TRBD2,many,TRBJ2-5,CSARERTSGRETQYF,TGCAGTGCTAGAGAGCGGACTAGCGGGAGAGAGACCCAGTACTTC
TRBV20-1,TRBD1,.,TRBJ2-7,CSARDRGPPYEQYF,TGCAGTGCTAGAGATAGGGGGCCCCCCTACGAGCAGTACTTC
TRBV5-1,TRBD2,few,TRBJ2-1,CASSLGLGTSGVGEQFF,TGCGCCAGCAGTTTGGGTTTGGGGACTAGCGGGGTAGGGGAGCAGTTCTTC
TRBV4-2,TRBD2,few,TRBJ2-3,CASSQGGGSTQYF,TGTGCCAGCAGCCAGGGGGGGGGAAGTACGCAGTATTTT
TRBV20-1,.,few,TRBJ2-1,CSARETEGRAGDNEQFF,TGCAGTGCTAGAGAAACGGAGGGCCGTGCCGGGGACAATGAGCAGTTCTTC
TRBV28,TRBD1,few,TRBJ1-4,CASSVQGPVSFNEKLFF,TGTGCCAGCAGTGTACAGGGGCCAGTTTCATTTAATGAAAAACTGTTTTTT
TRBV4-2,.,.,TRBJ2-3,CASTGAEGADTQYF,TGTGCCAGCACCGGAGCTGAAGGGGCAGATACGCAGTATTTT
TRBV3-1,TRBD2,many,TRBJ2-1,CASSLSGSPYNEQFF,TGTGCCAGCAGCCTTAGCGGGAGCCCCTACAATGAGCAGTTCTTC
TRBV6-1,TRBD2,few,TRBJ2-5,CASSGTYHGLAGIRQETQYF,TGTGCCAGCAGTGGGACATACCATGGACTAGCGGGAATCCGTCAAGAGACCCAGTACTTC
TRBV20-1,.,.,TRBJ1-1,CSAGSRQPGTEAFF,TGCAGTGCTGGATCGAGGCAGCCGGGAACTGAAGCTTTCTTT
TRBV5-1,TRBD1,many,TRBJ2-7,CASSWSGTGHYEQYF,TGCGCCAGCAGCTGGTCCGGGACAGGGCACTACGAGCAGTACTTC
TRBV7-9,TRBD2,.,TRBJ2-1,CASSLGGGYNEQFF,TGTGCCAGCAGCTTAGGCGGGGGTTACAATGAGCAGTTCTTC
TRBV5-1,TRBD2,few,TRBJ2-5,CASSEGGRAPETQYF,TGCGCCAGCAGCGAGGGCGGGAGGGCCCCAGAGACCCAGTACTTC
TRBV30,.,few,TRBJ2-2,CAWSPQRTGELFF,TGTGCCTGGAGTCCCCAGCGGACCGGGGAGCTGTTTTTT
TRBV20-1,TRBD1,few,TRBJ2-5,CSAENGQANQETQYF,TGCAGTGCGGAGAATGGACAGGCCAACCAAGAGACCCAGTACTTC